This T cell receptor beta chain was captured by sequencing in a study of cytomegalovirus exposure and HLA in healthy donors. The CDR3 sequence is 14 residues long. Trimming at V came to 4 bases and at J to 1 base, leaving 3 bases not matched to a gene. Germline CDR1 is SGDLS and CDR2 is YYNGEE. Profiled with immunoSEQ multiplex PCR; TCRdb holds only in-frame clones, not every one. Of 200,000 or so clones in the sample, about 89% were seen once. This sequence was found in a woman aged 18-29 years in good health and CMV-seronegative. The genes are TRBV9 and TRBJ2-5; 8 nucleotides match TRBD2. The sample consisted of PBMCs. The CDR3 is CASSPGTSQETQYF. The CDR3, as DNA: TGTGCCAGCAGCCCAGGGACTAGCCAAGAGACCCAGTACTTC.